The next 7 T cell receptor beta chains were all read from a single sample in a study of shared clonotypes between healthy human individuals. Generated by immunoSEQ multiplex PCR, the TCRdb table keeps only in-frame clones and is missing some. This table has 400,000 to 600,000 clones, 90% to 97% appearing once. Sequenced sample: naive CD4+ T cells sorted from blood. The subset: CD45RA+ positively selected. The origin of the receptors is a young woman in good health.

This clone was recorded a few times. This chain uses TRBV9 with TRBJ2-7; the D is unclear. Germline V CDR1 and CDR2: SGDLS, YYNGEE. This CDR3 has 13 residues. Trimming shortened V by 3 bases and J by 9 bases, and 16 bases separated the two germline ends. The CDR3: CASSGAPWAWQYF. CDR3 DNA: TGTGCCAGCAGCGGTGCCCCATGGGCCTGGCAGTACTTC.

The rearrangement joins TRBV10-3 to TRBJ2-5; 9 bases agree with TRBD1. J gave up 4 bases and V 8 bases, and 2 bases lay outside the gene matches. The CDR3 runs to 12 residues. Germline V gives CDR1 ENHRY, CDR2 SYGVKD. CDR3 DNA: TGTGCCATCCGGGACAGGGCAGAGACCCAGTACTTC. Translating it yields CAIRDRAETQYF.

This chain uses TRBV5-1 with TRBJ2-2; D unclear. V was shortened by 4 bases and J by 3 bases, with 7 bases between the two germline ends. The CDR3 has 13 amino acids. Germline lookup yields CDR1 SGHRS and CDR2 YFSETQ. CDR3 loop: CASSREDTGELFF. DNA for the CDR3: TGCGCCAGCAGCCGAGAAGACACCGGGGAGCTGTTTTTT.

The CDR3 loop reads CASSSTSGRAGYNEQFF. The DNA of the CDR3 is TGTGCCAGCAGCTCGACTAGCGGGAGGGCCGGGTACAATGAGCAGTTCTTC. The V call is TRBV4-2, the J call TRBJ2-1, with TRBD2 matching 14 bases. The CDR3 has 17 residues. V trimming: 5 bases; J trimming: 4 bases; junction bases outside the gene matches: 7. Germline V gene lookup returns CDR1 LGHNA and CDR2 YNFKEQ.

The CDR3 loop reads CASSDPAGEQYF. The DNA for the CDR3 is TGTGCCAGCTCGGACCCTGCGGGCGAGCAGTACTTC. The chain uses TRBV28 and TRBJ2-7; the D gene is possibly TRBD2 (5 bases). CDR1 MDHEN and CDR2 SYDVKM come from the germline V gene. The CDR3 spans 12 residues. The V end lost 8 bases, the J end lost 6 bases, and 14 bases lay between the germline ends.

This clone was seen a single time. The chain is built from TRBV19 and TRBJ1-5, with 11 bases fitting TRBD1. Per germline, CDR1 LNHDA and CDR2 SQIVND (reference sequence). V lost 11 bases, J lost 3 bases, and 18 bases stayed unmatched. The CDR3 totals 18 residues. The DNA of the CDR3 is TGTGCCTCCACCAGCGGGACAGGGGGTTTAGGAAACAATCAGCCCCAGCATTTT. Residues: CASTSGTGGLGNNQPQHF.

The chain employs TRBV28 and TRBJ1-2, with TRBD1 matching 9 bases. CDR1 MDHEN and CDR2 SYDVKM come from the germline V gene. The CDR3 totals 17 residues. Trimming took 6 bases from V and 7 from J; bases not matched to a gene: 18. The CDR3 coding sequence is TGTGCCAGCAGCAGCGGACAGGGGTTACAAGACGAGGGTGGCTACACCTTC. This sequence encodes CASSSGQGLQDEGGYTF.